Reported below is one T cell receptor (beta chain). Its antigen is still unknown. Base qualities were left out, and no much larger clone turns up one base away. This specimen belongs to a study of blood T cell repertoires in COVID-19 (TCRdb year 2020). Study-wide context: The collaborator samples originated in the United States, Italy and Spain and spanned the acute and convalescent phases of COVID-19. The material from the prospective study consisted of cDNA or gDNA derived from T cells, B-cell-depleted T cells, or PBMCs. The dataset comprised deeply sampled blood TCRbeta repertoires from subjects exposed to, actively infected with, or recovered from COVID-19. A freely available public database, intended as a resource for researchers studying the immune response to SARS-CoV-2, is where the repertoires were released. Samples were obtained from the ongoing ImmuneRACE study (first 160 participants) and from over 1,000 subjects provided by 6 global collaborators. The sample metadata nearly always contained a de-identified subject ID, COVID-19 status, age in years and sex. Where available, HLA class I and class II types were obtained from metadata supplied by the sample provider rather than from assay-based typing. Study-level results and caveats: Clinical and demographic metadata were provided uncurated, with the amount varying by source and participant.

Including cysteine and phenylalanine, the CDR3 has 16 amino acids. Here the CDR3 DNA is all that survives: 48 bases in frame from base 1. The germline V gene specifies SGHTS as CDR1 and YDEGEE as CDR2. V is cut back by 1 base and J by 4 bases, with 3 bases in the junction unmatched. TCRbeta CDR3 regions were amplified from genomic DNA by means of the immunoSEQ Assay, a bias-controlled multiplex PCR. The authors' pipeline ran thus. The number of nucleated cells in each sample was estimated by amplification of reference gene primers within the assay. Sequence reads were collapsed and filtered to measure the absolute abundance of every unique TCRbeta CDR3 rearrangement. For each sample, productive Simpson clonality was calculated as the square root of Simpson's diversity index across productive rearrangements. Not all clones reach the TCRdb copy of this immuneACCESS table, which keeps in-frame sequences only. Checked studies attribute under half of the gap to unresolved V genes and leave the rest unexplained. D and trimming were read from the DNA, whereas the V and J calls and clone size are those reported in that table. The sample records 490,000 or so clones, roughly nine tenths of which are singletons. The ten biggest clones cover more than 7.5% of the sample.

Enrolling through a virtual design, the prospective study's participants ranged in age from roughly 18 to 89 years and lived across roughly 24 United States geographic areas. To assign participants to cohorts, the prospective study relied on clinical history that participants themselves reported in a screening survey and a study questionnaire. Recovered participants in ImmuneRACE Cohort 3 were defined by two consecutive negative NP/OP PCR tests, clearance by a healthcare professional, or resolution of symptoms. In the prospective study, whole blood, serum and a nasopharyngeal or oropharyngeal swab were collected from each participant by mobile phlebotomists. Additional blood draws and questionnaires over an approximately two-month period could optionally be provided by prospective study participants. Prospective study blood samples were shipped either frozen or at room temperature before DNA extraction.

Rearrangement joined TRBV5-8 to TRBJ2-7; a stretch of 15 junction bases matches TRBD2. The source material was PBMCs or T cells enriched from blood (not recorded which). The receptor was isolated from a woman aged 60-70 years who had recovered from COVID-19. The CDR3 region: CASSLWTSGGVYEQYF. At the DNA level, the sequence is TGTGCCAGCAGCTTGTGGACTAGCGGGGGGGTATACGAGCAGTACTTC.